This TCR beta chain came from a study of T cells in Graves' hyperthyroidism and ophthalmopathy. This clonotype was seen a few times. The conserved phenylalanine or tryptophan normally closing the CDR3 is absent here, so this likely arose from a read error. Germline CDR1 SGHTA, CDR2 FQGNSA. V lost 2 bases to trimming and J lost 1 base, with 6 bases between them. The CDR3 covers 13 residues. It was RNA transcripts that yielded the amplified TCR beta CDR3 regions. In the first-round RT-PCR of the TCR CDR3, the HTBI primer set was used. TCRdb re-called the multiplex PCR reads through MiXCR, storing one row per CDR3 protein. In the table there are some 690,000 distinct CDR3 sequences, approximately 15% of which are singletons.

Source material: blood. The origin of this receptor is a man aged 50 to 59 with Graves' hyperthyroidism. V gene TRBV7-2 combines with J gene TRBJ2-7; unclear D gene. The CDR3 spells CASSLTQSYEQYI. CDR3 in DNA: TGTGCCAGCAGCTTAACCCAATCCTACGAGCAGTACATC.